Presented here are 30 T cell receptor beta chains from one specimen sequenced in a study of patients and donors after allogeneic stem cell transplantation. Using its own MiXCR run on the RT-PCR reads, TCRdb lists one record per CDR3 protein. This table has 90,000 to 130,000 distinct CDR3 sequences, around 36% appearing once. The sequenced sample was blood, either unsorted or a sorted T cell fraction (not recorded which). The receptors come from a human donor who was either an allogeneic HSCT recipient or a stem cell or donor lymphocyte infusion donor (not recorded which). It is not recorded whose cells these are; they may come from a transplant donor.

CDR3 amino acids: CAISDRTLGQPQHF. Written as DNA, the CDR3 is TGTGCCATCAGTGATAGGACATTAGGGCAGCCCCAGCATTTT. This sequence joins TRBV10-3 and TRBJ1-5; a weak D match, TRBD1 (5 bases). The V gene's germline CDR1 is ENHRY and CDR2 SYGVKD. The CDR3 sequence is 14 residues long. Trimming cost V 3 bases and J 7 bases, with 13 bases left between them.

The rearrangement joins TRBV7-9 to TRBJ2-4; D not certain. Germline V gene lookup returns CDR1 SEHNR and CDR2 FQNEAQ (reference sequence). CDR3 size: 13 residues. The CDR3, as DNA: TGTGCTTCGGGCCCGCCGGCCAAAAACATTCAGTACTTC. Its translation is CASGPPAKNIQYF.

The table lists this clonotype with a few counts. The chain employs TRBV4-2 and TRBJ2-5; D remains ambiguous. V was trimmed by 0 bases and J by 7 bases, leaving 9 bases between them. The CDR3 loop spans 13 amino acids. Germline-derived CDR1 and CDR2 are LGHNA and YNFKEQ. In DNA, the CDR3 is TGTGCCAGCAGCCAAGAAGGTCGAGGGACCCAGTACTTC. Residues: CASSQEGRGTQYF.

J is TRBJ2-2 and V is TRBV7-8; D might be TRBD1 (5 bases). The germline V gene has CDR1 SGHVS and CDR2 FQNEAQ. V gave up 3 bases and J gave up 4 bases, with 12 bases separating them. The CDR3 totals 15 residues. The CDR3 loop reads CASSLFRVGTGELFF. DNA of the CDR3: TGTGCCAGCAGCTTGTTCAGGGTCGGCACCGGGGAGCTGTTTTTT.

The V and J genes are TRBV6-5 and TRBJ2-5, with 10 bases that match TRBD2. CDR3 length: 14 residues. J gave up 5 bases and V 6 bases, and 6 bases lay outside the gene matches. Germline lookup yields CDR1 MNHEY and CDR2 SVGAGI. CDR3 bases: TGTGCCAGCAGCTACCTAGCGGGAGAGGAGACCCAGTACTTC. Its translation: CASSYLAGEETQYF.

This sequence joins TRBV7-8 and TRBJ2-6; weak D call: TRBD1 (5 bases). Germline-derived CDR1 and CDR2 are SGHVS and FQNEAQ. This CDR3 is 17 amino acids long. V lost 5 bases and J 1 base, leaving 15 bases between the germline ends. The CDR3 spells CASSPSGQLSGANVLTF. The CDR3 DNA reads TGTGCCAGCAGCCCCTCTGGACAATTATCTGGGGCCAACGTCCTGACTTTC.

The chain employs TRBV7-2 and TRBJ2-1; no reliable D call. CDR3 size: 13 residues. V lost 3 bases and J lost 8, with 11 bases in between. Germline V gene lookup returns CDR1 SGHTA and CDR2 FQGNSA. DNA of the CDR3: TGTGCCAGCAGCTTGCAGGTTCACGATGAGCAGTTCTTC. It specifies CASSLQVHDEQFF.

Here the CDR3 reads CSAKPGGLAGQTQYF. The CDR3 DNA reads TGCAGTGCTAAGCCCGGGGGACTAGCGGGACAGACCCAGTACTTC. The chain joins TRBV20-1 to TRBJ2-5, with 13 bases identical to TRBD2. Trimming at V came to 4 bases and at J to 6 bases, leaving 8 bases not matched to a gene. Germline V CDR1 and CDR2: DFQATT, SNEGSKA (reference sequence). CDR3 length: 15 residues.

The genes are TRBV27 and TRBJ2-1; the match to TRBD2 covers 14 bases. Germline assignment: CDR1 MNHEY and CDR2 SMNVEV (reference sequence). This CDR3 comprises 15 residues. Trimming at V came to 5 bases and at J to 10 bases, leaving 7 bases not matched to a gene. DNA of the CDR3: TGTGCCAGCAGTCCGACGGGACTAGCGGGGGTAGAGCAGTTCTTC. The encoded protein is CASSPTGLAGVEQFF.

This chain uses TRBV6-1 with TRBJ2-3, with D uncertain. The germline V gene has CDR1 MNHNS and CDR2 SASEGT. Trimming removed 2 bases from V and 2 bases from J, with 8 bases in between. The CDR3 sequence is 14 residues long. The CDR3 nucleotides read TGTGCCAGCAGTGAATTGTTGTACACAGATACGCAGTATTTT. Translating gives CASSELLYTDTQYF.

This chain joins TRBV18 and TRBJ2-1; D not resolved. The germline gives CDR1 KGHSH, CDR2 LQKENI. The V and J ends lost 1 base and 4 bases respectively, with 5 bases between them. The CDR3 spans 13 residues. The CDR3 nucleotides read TGTGCCAGCTCACCACTGGGGTACAATGAGCAGTTCTTC. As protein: CASSPLGYNEQFF.

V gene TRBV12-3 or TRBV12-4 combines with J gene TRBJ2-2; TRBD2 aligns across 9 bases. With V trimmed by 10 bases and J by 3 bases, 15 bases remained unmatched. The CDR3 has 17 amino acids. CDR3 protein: CATTTRLADYYTGELFF. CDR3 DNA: TGTGCCACCACTACCCGACTAGCGGATTACTACACCGGGGAGCTGTTTTTT.

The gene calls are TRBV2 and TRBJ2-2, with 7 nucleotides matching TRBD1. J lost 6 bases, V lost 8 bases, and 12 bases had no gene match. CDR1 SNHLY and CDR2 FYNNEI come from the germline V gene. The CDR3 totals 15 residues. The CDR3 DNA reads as TGTGCCAGCGGAAAACAAGGGGGCGCGGCCGGGGAGCTGTTTTTT. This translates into CASGKQGGAAGELFF.

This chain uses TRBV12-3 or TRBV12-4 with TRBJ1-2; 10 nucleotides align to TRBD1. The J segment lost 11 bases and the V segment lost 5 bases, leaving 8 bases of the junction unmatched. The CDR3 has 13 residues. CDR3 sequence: CASSVDRGRRYTF. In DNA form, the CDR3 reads TGTGCCAGCAGTGTCGACAGGGGGCGTAGATACACCTTC.

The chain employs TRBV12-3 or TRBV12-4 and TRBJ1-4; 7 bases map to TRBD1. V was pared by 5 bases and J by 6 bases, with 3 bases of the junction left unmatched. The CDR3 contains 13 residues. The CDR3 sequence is CASSEGAYEKLFF. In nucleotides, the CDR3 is TGTGCCAGCAGTGAGGGGGCGTATGAAAAACTGTTTTTT.

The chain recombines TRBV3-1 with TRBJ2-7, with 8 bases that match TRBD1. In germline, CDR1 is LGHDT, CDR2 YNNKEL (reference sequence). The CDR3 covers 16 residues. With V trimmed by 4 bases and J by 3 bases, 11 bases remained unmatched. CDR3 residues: CASSPRTGINYYEQYF. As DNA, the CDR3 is TGTGCCAGCAGCCCCAGGACAGGGATCAATTACTACGAGCAGTACTTC.

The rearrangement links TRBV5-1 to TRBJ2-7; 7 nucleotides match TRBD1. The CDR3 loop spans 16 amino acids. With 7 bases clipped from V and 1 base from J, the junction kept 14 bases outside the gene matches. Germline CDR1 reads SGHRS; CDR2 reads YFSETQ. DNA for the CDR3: TGCGCCAGCTGGGACCCGGACAGGCAAATATCCTACGAGCAGTACTTC. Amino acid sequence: CASWDPDRQISYEQYF.

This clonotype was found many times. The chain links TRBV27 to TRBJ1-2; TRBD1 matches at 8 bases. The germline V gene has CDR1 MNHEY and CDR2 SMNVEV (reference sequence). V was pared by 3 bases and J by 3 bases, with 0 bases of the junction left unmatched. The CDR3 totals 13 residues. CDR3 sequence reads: CASSLTGDYGYTF. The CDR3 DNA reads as TGTGCCAGCAGTTTGACAGGGGACTATGGCTACACCTTC.

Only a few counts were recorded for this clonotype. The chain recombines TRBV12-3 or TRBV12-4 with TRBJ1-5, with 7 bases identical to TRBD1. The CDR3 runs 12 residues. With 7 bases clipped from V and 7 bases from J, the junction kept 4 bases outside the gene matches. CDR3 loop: CASTTGVQPQHF. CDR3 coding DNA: TGTGCCAGCACTACAGGGGTCCAGCCCCAGCATTTT.

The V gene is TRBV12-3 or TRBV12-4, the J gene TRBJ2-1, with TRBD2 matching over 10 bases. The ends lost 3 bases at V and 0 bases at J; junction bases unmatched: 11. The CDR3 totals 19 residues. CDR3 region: CASSFTALAGGGSYNEQFF. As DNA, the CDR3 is TGTGCCAGCAGTTTCACCGCATTAGCGGGAGGAGGCTCCTACAATGAGCAGTTCTTC.

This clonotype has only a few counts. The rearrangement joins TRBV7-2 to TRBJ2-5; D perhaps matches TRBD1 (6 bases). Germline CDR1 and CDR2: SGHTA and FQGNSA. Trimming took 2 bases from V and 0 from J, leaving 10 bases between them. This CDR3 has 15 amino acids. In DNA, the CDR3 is TGTGCCAGCAGCTTACCCGGACAGCACCAAGAGACCCAGTACTTC. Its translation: CASSLPGQHQETQYF.

The CDR3 sequence: CASSYRRRGEQYF. DNA for the CDR3: TGTGCCAGCAGTTATCGACGGAGGGGCGAGCAGTACTTC. This chain joins TRBV6-5 and TRBJ2-7; weak D call: TRBD2 (6 bases). Germline CDR1 reads MNHEY; CDR2 reads SVGAGI. Trimming pared 3 bases from V and 6 bases from J, leaving 12 bases between. This CDR3 region has 13 residues.

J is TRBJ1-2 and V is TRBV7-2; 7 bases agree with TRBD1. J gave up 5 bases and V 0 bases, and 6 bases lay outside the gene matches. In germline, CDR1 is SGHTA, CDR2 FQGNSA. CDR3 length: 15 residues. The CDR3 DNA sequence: TGTGCCAGCAGCTTAGCGTCCGGGACAGAGTATGGCTACACCTTC. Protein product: CASSLASGTEYGYTF.

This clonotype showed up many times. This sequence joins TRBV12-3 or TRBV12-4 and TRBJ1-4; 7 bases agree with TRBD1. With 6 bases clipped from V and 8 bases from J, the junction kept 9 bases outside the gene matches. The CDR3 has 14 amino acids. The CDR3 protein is CASSPRQGGEKLFF. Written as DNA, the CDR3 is TGTGCCAGCAGCCCTCGACAGGGTGGAGAAAAACTGTTTTTT.

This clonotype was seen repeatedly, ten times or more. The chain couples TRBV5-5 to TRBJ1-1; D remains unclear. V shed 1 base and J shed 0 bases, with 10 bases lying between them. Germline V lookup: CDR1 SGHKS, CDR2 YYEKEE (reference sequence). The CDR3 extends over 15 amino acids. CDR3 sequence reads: CASSLYASLNTEAFF. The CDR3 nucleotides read TGTGCCAGCAGCTTGTATGCCAGTCTGAACACTGAAGCTTTCTTT.

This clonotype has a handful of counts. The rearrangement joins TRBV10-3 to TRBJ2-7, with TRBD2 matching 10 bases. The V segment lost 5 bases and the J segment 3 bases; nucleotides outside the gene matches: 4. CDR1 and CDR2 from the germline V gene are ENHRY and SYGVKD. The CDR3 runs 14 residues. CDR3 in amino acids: CAISSRLAGYEQYF. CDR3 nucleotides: TGTGCCATCAGTTCCCGACTAGCGGGCTACGAGCAGTACTTC.

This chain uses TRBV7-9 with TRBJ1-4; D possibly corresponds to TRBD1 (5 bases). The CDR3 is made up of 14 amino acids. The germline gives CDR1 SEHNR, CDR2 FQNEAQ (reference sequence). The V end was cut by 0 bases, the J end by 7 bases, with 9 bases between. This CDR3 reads CASSLAGLGEKLFF. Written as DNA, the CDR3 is TGTGCCAGCAGCTTAGCGGGGCTAGGTGAAAAACTGTTTTTT.

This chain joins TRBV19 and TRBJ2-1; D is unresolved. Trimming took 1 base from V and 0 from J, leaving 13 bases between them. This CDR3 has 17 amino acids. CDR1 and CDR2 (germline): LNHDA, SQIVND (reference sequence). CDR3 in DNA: TGTGCCAGTAGTATAGGGAAGGGAACCCGCTCCTACAATGAGCAGTTCTTC. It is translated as CASSIGKGTRSYNEQFF.

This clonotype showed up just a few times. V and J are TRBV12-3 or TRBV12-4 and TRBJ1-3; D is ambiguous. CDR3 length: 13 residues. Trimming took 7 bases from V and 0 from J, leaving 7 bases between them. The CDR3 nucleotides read TGTGCCAGCAACATTTTCTCTGGAAACACCATATATTTT. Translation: CASNIFSGNTIYF.

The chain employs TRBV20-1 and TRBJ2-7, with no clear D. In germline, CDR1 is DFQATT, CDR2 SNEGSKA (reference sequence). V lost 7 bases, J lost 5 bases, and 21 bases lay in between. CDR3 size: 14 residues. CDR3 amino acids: CSVSRARPTHEQYF. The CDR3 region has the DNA TGCAGTGTGAGTAGGGCCAGACCCACGCACGAGCAGTACTTC.